This record concerns one T cell receptor (beta chain) sequence. The source of the sample is a study of blood T cell repertoires in COVID-19. TCRdb's table, derived via immunoSEQ multiplex PCR, lists solely in-frame clones and lacks some. Of roughly 140,000 clones in the sample, around 90% were seen once. Per germline, CDR1 SQVTM and CDR2 ANQGSEA. Trimming left V 5 bases short and J 5 bases short, with 15 bases between. The CDR3 is 13 amino acids. What was sequenced was peripheral blood. The gene calls are TRBV29-1 and TRBJ1-2; weak D call: TRBD1 (5 bases). The TCR sequence derives from a woman in her sixties with active or convalescent COVID-19. The CDR3 here is CSVSPRQIYGYTF. The CDR3 nucleotides are TGCAGCGTTTCGCCGCGACAGATATATGGCTACACCTTC.